Listed here are 32 T cell receptor beta chains from one sample, sequenced in a study of beta chain features in type 1 diabetes. The whole isolated RNA underwent reverse transcription, so sequencing captured expressed TCRB transcripts. Libraries were prepared by immunoSEQ multiplex PCR; TCRdb keeps only in-frame clonotypes and omits some of them. The sample carries under 250,000 clones, less than 15% recorded once. The source material was naive CD4+ T cells from blood. These TCRs come from a woman aged 40 to 50 in good health.

The rearrangement uses TRBV5-4 and TRBJ2-7; D not resolved. CDR1 is SGHNT and CDR2 is YYREEE in the germline V gene (reference sequence). The CDR3 length is 13 residues. V lost 0 bases and J lost 1, with 5 bases in between. CDR3 amino acids: CASSLDASYEQYF. The CDR3 nucleotides read TGTGCCAGCAGCTTGGATGCGTCCTACGAGCAGTACTTC.

This chain connects TRBV5-1 to TRBJ1-4; 8 bases match TRBD1. This CDR3 spans 14 amino acids. CDR1 is SGHRS and CDR2 is YFSETQ in the germline V gene. V gave up 0 bases and J gave up 8 bases; unmatched junction bases: 3. CDR3 sequence: CASSLGTGKEKLFF. As DNA, the CDR3 is TGCGCCAGCAGCTTGGGGACAGGGAAAGAAAAACTGTTTTTT. The full variable domain, its missing parts supplied by reference TRBV5-1 and TRBJ1-4, is KAGVTQTPRYLIKTRGQQVTLSCSPISGHRSVSWYQQTPGQGLQFLFEYFSETQRNKGNFPGRFSGRQFSNSRSEMNVSTLELGDSALYLCASSLGTGKEKLFFGSGTQLSVL.

The rearrangement joins TRBV28 to TRBJ2-3; TRBD2 agrees at 10 bases. This CDR3 contains 17 residues. Trimming took 8 bases from V and 1 from J; bases not matched to a gene: 12. Germline CDR1 MDHEN, CDR2 SYDVKM. The CDR3 loop is CASLLNPGTSGTDTQYF. CDR3 coding DNA: TGTGCCAGCCTTTTAAATCCCGGGACTAGCGGCACAGATACGCAGTATTTT.

The V gene is TRBV2, the J gene TRBJ1-5; 8 nucleotides agree with TRBD1. The V segment lost 7 bases and the J segment 4 bases; nucleotides outside the gene matches: 6. CDR3 length: 14 amino acids. Germline CDR1 SNHLY, CDR2 FYNNEI. As DNA, the CDR3 is TGTGCCAGCACCCAGGGGGCGGATAATCAGCCCCAGCATTTT. Protein sequence: CASTQGADNQPQHF. The variable domain in full, with the rest retrieved from reference TRBV2 and TRBJ1-5, is EPEVTQTPSHQVTQMGQEVILRCVPISNHLYFYWYRQILGQKVEFLVSFYNNEISEKSEIFDDQFSVERPDGSNFTLKIRSTKLEDSAMYFCASTQGADNQPQHFGDGTRLSIL.

The sample holds a few counts of this clone. This CDR3 is CASSPGLGTDTQYF. Written as DNA, the CDR3 is TGTGCCAGCAGCCCGGGACTGGGAACAGATACGCAGTATTTT. The rearrangement joins TRBV5-4 to TRBJ2-3, with D tentatively TRBD2 (6 bases). V shed 4 bases and J shed 3 bases, with 12 bases lying between them. CDR1 is SGHNT and CDR2 is YYREEE in the germline V gene (reference sequence). The CDR3 is made up of 14 amino acids.

This clone was observed a handful of times. The genes are TRBV19 and TRBJ2-3, with 11 bases that match TRBD2. The CDR3 spans 19 residues. From germline, CDR1 is LNHDA and CDR2 SQIVND (reference sequence). Trimming took 0 bases from V and 2 from J; bases not matched to a gene: 10. CDR3 sequence (DNA): TGTGCCAGTAGTATAGAAGCTAGCGGGGGGTTCTCGTTCACAGATACGCAGTATTTT. It translates to CASSIEASGGFSFTDTQYF.

This CDR3 reads CASKAAGGTETQYF. CDR3 nucleotides: TGCGCCAGCAAGGCGGCAGGGGGCACGGAGACCCAGTACTTC. The chain links TRBV5-1 to TRBJ2-5; 8 nucleotides match TRBD1. V was clipped by 6 bases and J by 5 bases; unmatched bases: 9. Germline-derived CDR1 and CDR2 are SGHRS and YFSETQ. This CDR3 contains 14 residues.

This chain's CDR3 is CATSPGGVRDEQYF. The CDR3 nucleotides read TGTGCCACCAGCCCCGGGGGAGTCAGGGACGAGCAGTACTTC. The J gene is TRBJ2-7, the V gene TRBV15; tentatively, D is TRBD2 (6 bases). V was pared by 5 bases and J by 5 bases, with 16 bases between. CDR3 length equals 14 residues. The germline V gene has CDR1 LNHNV and CDR2 YYDKDF (reference sequence).

This clone occurred a few times. The chain recombines TRBV10-2 with TRBJ2-1, with TRBD2 matching over 8 bases. The germline gives CDR1 WSHSY, CDR2 SAAADI. The CDR3 is made up of 14 amino acids. The V and J ends lost 3 bases and 8 bases, in that order; junction bases with no gene match: 6. The CDR3 bases are TGCGCCAGCAGTGACAGCGGGGGTATCGATGAGCAGTTCTTC. It is translated as CASSDSGGIDEQFF.

The chain couples TRBV2 to TRBJ1-1, with D maybe TRBD1 (5 bases). The V gene's germline CDR1 is SNHLY and CDR2 FYNNEI. Trimming took 6 bases from V and 6 from J, leaving 17 bases between them. CDR3 length: 14 amino acids. This CDR3 reads CASREEGWVPEAFF. CDR3 DNA: TGTGCCAGCAGGGAGGAGGGGTGGGTCCCTGAAGCTTTCTTT.

This clone was counted between two and nine times. CDR3 nucleotide sequence: TGTGCCAGCAGCTATCAGCGTTCCCGTTCGACCGGGGAGCTGTTTTTT. Translated, it gives CASSYQRSRSTGELFF. The chain combines TRBV5-4 with TRBJ2-2; no firm D call. Germline loops: CDR1 SGHNT, CDR2 YYREEE (reference sequence). V was shortened by 3 bases and J by 5 bases, with 17 bases between the two germline ends. The CDR3 is 16 amino acids.

The chain recombines TRBV10-3 with TRBJ2-3; D unclear. Trimming took 3 bases from V and 0 from J, leaving 19 bases between them. This CDR3 is built from 18 residues. The germline V gene encodes CDR1 ENHRY and CDR2 SYGVKD. CDR3 DNA: TGTGCCATCAGTGACCCGGAGTCCTTAACCACTAGCACAGATACGCAGTATTTT. As protein: CAISDPESLTTSTDTQYF.

The chain uses TRBV2 and TRBJ2-2; 7 bases fit TRBD1. V gave up 9 bases and J gave up 4 bases; unmatched junction bases: 5. Germline assignment: CDR1 SNHLY and CDR2 FYNNEI. The CDR3 sequence is 13 residues long. The CDR3 sequence is CASGQAFTGELFF. DNA for the CDR3: TGTGCCAGTGGACAGGCCTTCACCGGGGAGCTGTTTTTT.

The rearrangement links TRBV5-1 to TRBJ2-3, with 8 bases that match TRBD1. The germline V gene encodes CDR1 SGHRS and CDR2 YFSETQ. The CDR3 consists of 15 residues. The trim removed 2 bases at V and 3 bases at J, leaving 5 bases unmatched. CDR3 nucleotide sequence: TGCGCCAGCAGCTTTGACAGGGGCGGGACAGATACGCAGTATTTT. Protein sequence: CASSFDRGGTDTQYF. The variable domain in full, completed from reference TRBV5-1 and TRBJ2-3, reads KAGVTQTPRYLIKTRGQQVTLSCSPISGHRSVSWYQQTPGQGLQFLFEYFSETQRNKGNFPGRFSGRQFSNSRSEMNVSTLELGDSALYLCASSFDRGGTDTQYFGPGTRLTVL.

The table lists this clone with a few counts. The chain employs TRBV9 and TRBJ2-3; 11 bases map to TRBD2. This CDR3 region has 16 residues. Germline lookup yields CDR1 SGDLS and CDR2 YYNGEE. V dropped 6 bases and J dropped 2; count of bases not matched to a gene: 8. In DNA, the CDR3 is TGTGCCAGCACCAAGACTAGCGGGACTACCACAGATACGCAGTATTTT. Translating it yields CASTKTSGTTTDTQYF. The entire variable domain, with the rest obtained from reference TRBV9 and TRBJ2-3, is as follows: DSGVTQTPKHLITATGQRVTLRCSPRSGDLSVYWYQQSLDQGLQFLIQYYNGEERAKGNILERFSAQQFPDLHSELNLSSLELGDSALYFCASTKTSGTTTDTQYFGPGTRLTVL.

This clone has only a few counts. J is TRBJ2-3 and V is TRBV15, with D possibly being TRBD1 (5 bases). The CDR3 contains 16 residues. The germline gives CDR1 LNHNV, CDR2 YYDKDF (reference sequence). Trimming shortened V by 0 bases and J by 2 bases, and 12 bases separated the two germline ends. The CDR3 region has the DNA TGTGCCACCAGCAGAGATGTGGCAGGGCCCACAGATACGCAGTATTTT. This gives the protein CATSRDVAGPTDTQYF.

This clone appeared a few times. The CDR3 region is CASSIAPPGVNGYTF. In nucleotides, the CDR3 is TGTGCCAGTAGTATAGCCCCCCCAGGGGTAAATGGCTACACCTTC. The rearrangement joins TRBV19 to TRBJ1-2; possible D gene TRBD1, 6 bases. Per the germline V gene, CDR1 is LNHDA and CDR2 is SQIVND (reference sequence). The CDR3 is 15 amino acids. The V end lost 1 base, the J end lost 6 bases, and 15 bases lay between the germline ends.

The rearrangement uses TRBV2 and TRBJ1-5; no definite D call. V gave up 0 bases and J gave up 6 bases, with 12 bases separating them. The CDR3 runs to 15 residues. Germline V gene data show CDR1 as SNHLY and CDR2 as FYNNEI. The CDR3 reads CASSEATRTSQPQHF. As DNA, the CDR3 is TGTGCCAGCAGTGAAGCGACACGAACTTCTCAGCCCCAGCATTTT.

The table lists this clone with a few counts. This rearrangement joins TRBV5-1 to TRBJ1-5; 8 bases fit TRBD1. The germline V gene has CDR1 SGHRS and CDR2 YFSETQ. This CDR3 comprises 13 residues. V was pared by 4 bases and J by 7 bases, with 4 bases of the junction left unmatched. The CDR3 DNA reads as TGCGCCAGCAGCCCGACAGGGGACCAGCCCCAGCATTTT. Protein product: CASSPTGDQPQHF.

This clone was seen more than once but under ten times. The chain combines TRBV12-5 with TRBJ1-1; a possible D gene is TRBD1 (6 bases). The CDR3 is made up of 14 amino acids. CDR1 is LGHNT and CDR2 is FRNRAP in the germline V gene. Between the trimmed V and J ends, which lost 6 bases and 0 bases, there was a span of 11 bases. The CDR3 reads CASGPGQLNTEAFF. The CDR3 bases are TGTGCTAGTGGCCCCGGACAGCTGAACACTGAAGCTTTCTTT. Full variable domain (missing parts from reference TRBV12-5 and TRBJ1-1): DARVTQTPRHKVTEMGQEVTMRCQPILGHNTVFWYRQTMMQGLELLAYFRNRAPLDDSGMPKDRFSAEMPDATLATLKIQPSEPRDSAVYFCASGPGQLNTEAFFGQGTRLTVV.

The chain recombines TRBV5-1 with TRBJ2-3, with 9 bases that match TRBD2. The trim removed 0 bases at V and 5 bases at J, leaving 10 bases unmatched. From germline, CDR1 is SGHRS and CDR2 YFSETQ. This CDR3 region has 17 residues. CDR3 in amino acids: CASSLDSASGVRDTQYF. The CDR3 coding sequence is TGCGCCAGCAGCTTGGATTCGGCTAGCGGGGTCCGAGATACGCAGTATTTT.

The chain has TRBV4-1 and TRBJ2-7; TRBD2 aligns across 7 bases. CDR1 is MGHRA and CDR2 is YSYEKL in the germline V gene. The CDR3 spans 15 residues. Unmatched junction bases numbered 7, after V lost 3 bases and J lost 2 bases. The CDR3 DNA sequence: TGCGCCAGCAGCCACCCGGGACGGGGGGCCTACGAGCAGTACTTC. Amino acid sequence: CASSHPGRGAYEQYF.

This rearrangement joins TRBV5-1 to TRBJ2-1; D remains unclear. CDR3 length: 15 amino acids. The V gene lost 2 bases and the J gene lost 8 bases, with 17 bases spanning the gap. The germline V gene encodes CDR1 SGHRS and CDR2 YFSETQ. CDR3 sequence: CASSFQPPPDYEQFF. CDR3 DNA sequence: TGCGCCAGCAGCTTCCAGCCCCCTCCAGACTATGAGCAGTTCTTC. The complete variable domain, with remaining parts taken from reference TRBV5-1 and TRBJ2-1, reads KAGVTQTPRYLIKTRGQQVTLSCSPISGHRSVSWYQQTPGQGLQFLFEYFSETQRNKGNFPGRFSGRQFSNSRSEMNVSTLELGDSALYLCASSFQPPPDYEQFFGPGTRLTVL.

This clone occurred a few times. V is TRBV27 and J is TRBJ2-7; TRBD2 aligns across 9 bases. Germline V CDR1 and CDR2: MNHEY, SMNVEV (reference sequence). CDR3 length equals 15 residues. V was clipped by 7 bases and J by 3 bases; unmatched bases: 10. The chain's CDR3 is CASKRVAGEGYEQYF. The CDR3, as DNA: TGTGCCAGCAAGAGGGTAGCGGGGGAGGGCTACGAGCAGTACTTC.

V is TRBV29-1 and J is TRBJ2-6; possible D gene TRBD2, 7 bases. V lost 4 bases to trimming and J lost 0 bases, with 16 bases between them. This CDR3 has 17 amino acids. Germline CDR1 is SQVTM and CDR2 is ANQGSEA. CDR3 DNA sequence: TGCAGCGTTGTGGGCGGGGGCTCCCTCTCTGGGGCCAACGTCCTGACTTTC. It encodes CSVVGGGSLSGANVLTF.

This clone was detected only a few times. V and J are TRBV4-2 and TRBJ2-3; 10 bases are shared with TRBD2. The germline CDR1 and CDR2 sequences are LGHNA and YNFKEQ. There are 18 residues in the CDR3. Trimming at V came to 4 bases and at J to 0 bases, leaving 10 bases not matched to a gene. CDR3 loop: CASSRRVAGGLSTDTQYF. The CDR3 DNA sequence: TGTGCCAGCAGCCGCCGGGTAGCGGGGGGCCTAAGCACAGATACGCAGTATTTT.

The chain is built from TRBV11-2 and TRBJ2-1; TRBD2 matches 11 bases. J gave up 9 bases and V 4 bases, and 20 bases lay outside the gene matches. The CDR3 sequence is 19 residues long. CDR1 is SGHAT, CDR2 FQNNGV, per germline. The CDR3 nucleotides read TGTGCCAGCAGCTCACTAGCGGGGGACACGAACCCGGCCTCCGGTGAGCAGTTCTTC. Protein product: CASSSLAGDTNPASGEQFF.

The rearrangement links TRBV5-1 to TRBJ1-6; TRBD1 might be the D (6 bases). CDR1 SGHRS and CDR2 YFSETQ come from the germline V gene. There are 15 residues in the CDR3. V was clipped by 2 bases and J by 9 bases, with 15 bases between them. The CDR3: CASSFKQGWASPLHF. DNA of the CDR3: TGCGCCAGCAGCTTTAAACAGGGATGGGCTTCACCCCTCCACTTT.

This clone was detected a few times. This chain joins TRBV28 and TRBJ2-5, with a possible D match to TRBD2 (6 bases). CDR1 is MDHEN, CDR2 SYDVKM, per germline. Trimming took 6 bases from V and 2 from J, leaving 16 bases between them. This CDR3 is built from 15 residues. Here the CDR3 reads CASSLGGRRQETQYF. The DNA of the CDR3 is TGTGCCAGCAGCCTAGGAGGGAGGAGACAAGAGACCCAGTACTTC.

The sample holds a few counts of this clone. The chain links TRBV7-2 to TRBJ1-2; the match to TRBD1 covers 12 bases. CDR1 and CDR2 from the germline V gene are SGHTA and FQGNSA. The V segment lost 5 bases and the J segment 7 bases; nucleotides outside the gene matches: 11. This CDR3 is built from 16 residues. CDR3 amino acids: CASSPPGTGGAGGYTF. The CDR3 coding sequence is TGTGCCAGCAGCCCACCGGGGACAGGGGGCGCAGGTGGCTACACCTTC.

The rearrangement links TRBV20-1 to TRBJ1-2; D remains unclear. V was shortened by 3 bases and J by 7 bases, with 9 bases between the two germline ends. This CDR3 is 11 amino acids long. CDR1 and CDR2 from the germline V gene are DFQATT and SNEGSKA (reference sequence). The CDR3 loop is CSASPAGGYTF. Written as DNA, the CDR3 is TGCAGTGCTAGTCCCGCAGGTGGCTACACCTTC.

This clone was recorded many times. The chain carries TRBV7-2 and TRBJ2-1; 12 bases line up with TRBD2. The CDR3 contains 14 residues. Germline V gene sequence: CDR1 SGHTA, CDR2 FQGNSA. The ends lost 7 bases at V and 10 bases at J; junction bases unmatched: 8. This CDR3 is CASNPAGTSGEQFF. As DNA, the CDR3 is TGTGCCAGCAACCCGGCCGGGACTAGCGGGGAGCAGTTCTTC.